This note documents a single T cell receptor (beta chain) sequence. Its target is unknown. CDR1 is SGHDN and CDR2 is FVKESK in the germline V gene. This CDR3 region has 15 residues. The ends were cut back, 4 bases at V and 2 bases at J, with 14 bases in the middle. Amplification yielded TCR beta CDR3 regions, with RNA transcripts as the source. HTBI primers were used for first-round RT-PCR of the TCR CDR3. In TCRdb, the multiplex PCR reads were re-called with MiXCR into one record per CDR3 protein. The sample lists 620,000 or so distinct CDR3 sequences; approximately 14% were seen once. This sample is part of a study of T cells in Graves' hyperthyroidism and ophthalmopathy. Overall study findings and caveats: The majority of expanded thyroid clonotypes above 0.001 also appeared in blood.

This chain links TRBV14 with TRBJ1-2; perhaps TRBD1 as D (5 bases). The source material was blood. This TCR was sampled from a woman between 45 and 60 years old with Graves' ophthalmopathy. The CDR3 coding sequence is TGTGCCAGCAGCCCGTCGGGACGGATCAACTATGGCTACACCTTC. Its translation is CASSPSGRINYGYTF.